These T cell receptor beta chains were read from a single sample in a study of T cell responses to AZD1222 COVID-19 vaccine. The repertoire was sequenced with immunoSEQ multiplex PCR; TCRdb's copy has only in-frame clones and lacks some. The repertoire has more than 150,000 clones, roughly nine tenths of them found once; the top ten carry around 1.9%. Sequences were derived from peripheral blood, sampled on day 0 of AZD1222 vaccination. The receptors were sampled from an adult in good health. Both conserved end residues are part of each CDR3. D genes are given only for firm matches. Clone size appears in some rows only: once, few, many, or a class for an expanded clone.

TRBJ2-1,TRBV4-3,TRBD2,NA,CASSQAWGLAGILNEQFF,TGCGCCAGCAGCCAAGCCTGGGGACTAGCGGGAATTCTGAATGAGCAGTTCTTC
TRBJ2-7,TRBV5-4,TRBD2,NA,CASSPGRLAGLNEQYF,TGTGCCAGCAGCCCCGGGCGACTAGCGGGTCTCAACGAGCAGTACTTC
TRBJ1-2,TRBV29-1,NA,NA,CSVGRGDLNYGYTF,TGCAGCGTTGGTCGGGGGGATCTCAACTATGGCTACACCTTC
TRBJ1-1,TRBV6-5,NA,NA,CAIQTGENTEAFF,TGTGCCATCCAGACAGGAGAGAACACTGAAGCTTTCTTT
TRBJ2-7,TRBV13,TRBD1,NA,CASSLGPGQGRSYEQYF,TGTGCCAGCAGCTTAGGTCCCGGACAGGGGAGATCCTACGAGCAGTACTTC
TRBJ2-1,TRBV2,TRBD2,NA,CASSYTSGRAGEQFF,TGTGCCAGCAGTTATACTAGCGGGAGGGCCGGTGAGCAGTTCTTC
TRBJ2-1,TRBV5-4,NA,NA,CASSLAGESSYNEQFF,TGTGCCAGCAGCTTGGCCGGGGAGAGCTCCTACAATGAGCAGTTCTTC
TRBJ1-1,TRBV7-2,TRBD1,NA,CASSHDRGEAFF,TGTGCCAGCAGCCACGACAGGGGAGAAGCTTTCTTT
TRBJ2-7,TRBV5-8,NA,NA,CASQGDEQYF,TGTGCCAGTCAAGGGGACGAGCAGTACTTC
TRBJ2-3,TRBV5-8,NA,NA,CASSLVGTSTDTQYF,TGTGCCAGCAGCTTGGTGGGGACTAGCACAGATACGCAGTATTTT
TRBJ2-2,TRBV7-6,TRBD2,NA,CASSLVAGGLTGELFF,TGTGCCAGCAGCTTAGTAGCGGGAGGGCTCACCGGGGAGCTGTTTTTT
TRBJ1-1,TRBV4-1,NA,NA,CASSPSLSGVMTEAFF,TGCGCCAGCAGCCCCTCTCTTTCCGGGGTTATGACTGAAGCTTTCTTT
TRBJ1-1,TRBV7-9,NA,NA,CASSFPGAEAFF,TGTGCCAGCAGCTTTCCGGGCGCTGAAGCTTTCTTT
TRBJ1-1,TRBV28,NA,once,CASSETPRRLNTEAFF,TGTGCCAGCAGCGAGACCCCCAGGCGACTGAACACTGAAGCTTTCTTT
TRBJ1-6,TRBV5-6,NA,NA,CASSFYRDGSPLHF,TGTGCCAGCAGCTTTTACAGGGATGGCTCACCCCTCCACTTT
TRBJ1-5,TRBV27,NA,NA,CASSFGGNQPQHF,TGTGCCAGCAGTTTTGGGGGCAATCAGCCCCAGCATTTT
TRBJ2-1,TRBV14,NA,NA,CASSQIAGSYNEQFF,TGTGCCAGCAGCCAAATTGCAGGCTCCTACAATGAGCAGTTCTTC
TRBJ2-7,TRBV7-8,NA,NA,CASGRDKDEQYF,TGTGCCAGCGGCCGGGACAAGGACGAGCAGTACTTC
TRBJ2-2,TRBV5-1,TRBD1,NA,CASSFRDRGDTGELFF,TGCGCCAGCAGCTTCCGGGACAGGGGTGACACCGGGGAGCTGTTTTTT
TRBJ2-1,TRBV6-5,TRBD2,NA,CASSYSNGRGNEQFF,TGTGCCAGCAGTTACTCGAACGGGAGGGGCAATGAGCAGTTCTTC
TRBJ1-1,TRBV28,NA,once,CASSLKGLEAFF,TGTGCCAGCAGTTTAAAAGGGCTGGAAGCTTTCTTT
TRBJ2-4,TRBV2,NA,NA,CASSADRNKNIQYF,TGTGCCAGCAGTGCAGACAGGAACAAAAACATTCAGTACTTC
TRBJ2-2,TRBV9,NA,few,CASSVETGELFF,TGTGCCAGCAGCGTAGAGACCGGGGAGCTGTTTTTT
TRBJ2-1,TRBV7-2,NA,NA,CASSSSRGLSSYNEQFF,TGTGCCAGCAGCTCAAGCCGAGGACTAAGCTCCTACAATGAGCAGTTCTTC
TRBJ2-4,TRBV7-9,TRBD2,NA,CASSRNSGWDGNIQYF,TGTGCCAGCAGCAGAAATAGCGGGTGGGATGGGAACATTCAGTACTTC
TRBJ2-2,TRBV9,TRBD2,NA,CASSVGLAGALNTGELFF,TGTGCCAGCAGCGTAGGCCTAGCGGGAGCGTTGAACACCGGGGAGCTGTTTTTT
TRBJ2-1,TRBV7-2,TRBD2,NA,CASSSTSGSDEQFF,TGTGCCAGCAGCTCGACTAGCGGGAGCGATGAGCAGTTCTTC
TRBJ2-1,TRBV24-1,NA,NA,CATSAVGKHNEQFF,TGTGCCACCAGCGCTGTGGGCAAACACAATGAGCAGTTCTTC
TRBJ2-7,TRBV7-9,NA,NA,CASSLAGVGLPSSYEQYF,TGTGCCAGCAGCTTAGCGGGAGTAGGCCTCCCGAGCTCCTACGAGCAGTACTTC
TRBJ1-3,TRBV4-1,NA,once,CASSGLINGNTIYF,TGCGCCAGCAGTGGACTGATAAACGGAAACACCATATATTTT
TRBJ1-6,TRBV7-2,TRBD1,NA,CASSLLQGARTYNSPLHF,TGTGCCAGCAGCTTATTACAGGGGGCGCGCACCTATAATTCACCCCTCCACTTT
TRBJ2-7,TRBV7-9,NA,NA,CASSLGGSLPPDF,TGTGCCAGCAGCTTAGGAGGGAGCCTACCTCCGGACTTC
TRBJ2-3,TRBV27,TRBD2,NA,CASSSGLATQYF,TGTGCCAGCAGTTCAGGACTAGCTACGCAGTATTTT
TRBJ1-6,TRBV6-6,NA,few,CASSYSVGWDSPLHF,TGTGCCAGCAGTTACTCTGTGGGGTGGGATTCACCCCTCCACTTT
TRBJ1-3,TRBV4-1,TRBD1,NA,CASSQLTGAGNTIYF,TGCGCCAGCAGCCAATTGACAGGGGCTGGAAACACCATATATTTT
TRBJ2-1,TRBV25-1,TRBD2,NA,CASGTSGINEQFF,TGTGCCAGCGGGACTAGCGGGATCAATGAGCAGTTCTTC
TRBJ2-6,TRBV18,TRBD1,NA,CASSPRRTGASGANVLTF,TGTGCCAGCTCACCACGGAGGACAGGGGCCTCTGGGGCCAACGTCCTGACTTTC
TRBJ2-7,TRBV7-2,TRBD1,NA,CASSRQGPYEQYF,TGTGCCAGCAGCCGACAGGGCCCCTACGAGCAGTACTTC
TRBJ1-2,TRBV7-2,NA,NA,CASSSAPGSGNYGYTF,TGTGCCAGCAGCTCCGCCCCGGGGTCGGGAAACTATGGCTACACCTTC
TRBJ2-3,TRBV19,TRBD2,NA,CASRSRSGSNTDTQYF,TGTGCCAGTAGATCGAGAAGCGGGAGCAACACAGATACGCAGTATTTT
TRBJ1-1,TRBV7-9,TRBD1,NA,CASRVPGQLNTEAFF,TGTGCCAGCAGGGTCCCGGGACAGTTGAACACTGAAGCTTTCTTT
TRBJ2-2,TRBV25-1,TRBD2,NA,CASSDPGLAHSTGELFF,TGTGCCAGCAGTGACCCAGGACTAGCGCATAGCACCGGGGAGCTGTTTTTT
TRBJ1-2,TRBV5-4,TRBD1,NA,CASSDRAWGYTF,TGTGCCAGCAGCGACAGGGCGTGGGGCTACACCTTC
TRBJ2-3,TRBV20-1,NA,NA,CSASRVGTSTDTQYF,TGCAGTGCTAGTCGGGTCGGGACGTCCACAGATACGCAGTATTTT
TRBJ1-3,TRBV6-5,NA,NA,CASTGVLGNTIYF,TGTGCCAGCACGGGGGTTCTGGGAAACACCATATATTTT
TRBJ2-3,TRBV5-1,TRBD2,NA,CASSLGFWGGDTQYF,TGCGCCAGCAGCTTGGGTTTCTGGGGGGGAGATACGCAGTATTTT
TRBJ2-2,TRBV3-1/TRBV3-2,NA,NA,CASSQASFPNTGELFF,TGTGCCAGCAGCCAAGCGTCGTTCCCGAACACCGGGGAGCTGTTTTTT
TRBJ1-5,TRBV7-2,NA,NA,CASSLDGYSNQPQHF,TGTGCCAGCAGCTTAGATGGATATAGCAATCAGCCCCAGCATTTT
TRBJ1-2,TRBV29-1,TRBD1,NA,CSVSDQGQGNYGYTF,TGCAGCGTAAGCGACCAAGGACAGGGGAACTATGGCTACACCTTC
TRBJ1-5,TRBV7-6,NA,once,CASSPGYRANQPQHF,TGTGCCAGCAGCCCTGGGTACAGGGCCAATCAGCCCCAGCATTTT
TRBJ2-2,TRBV3-1/TRBV3-2,TRBD2,NA,CASSQGTSGTNTGELFF,TGTGCCAGCAGCCAGGGGACTAGCGGGACCAACACCGGGGAGCTGTTTTTT
TRBJ2-3,TRBV9,NA,NA,CASSVGSGTDTQYF,TGTGCCAGCAGCGTAGGTAGCGGCACAGATACGCAGTATTTT